The present T cell receptor (beta chain) was sequenced within a study of cytomegalovirus exposure and HLA in healthy donors. Study-wide points: In an earlier analysis, in approximately 570 donors, most V segments appeared productive either ~87% or ~30% of the time. The study labeled 164 TCR beta chains cytomegalovirus-associated. TCR beta chain V- and J-gene trimming was linked, in a later analysis, to a missense variant in DCLRE1C. Accurate prediction of most subjects' HLA-A and HLA-B alleles from TCR beta sequences was reported.

A word on this clone: Its antigen is unknown.

PCR primers comprised 60 Vbeta and 13 Jbeta primers. The protocol was immunoSEQ multiplex PCR, while the TCRdb copy is restricted to in-frame clones and leaves out a portion. The data show over 150,000 clones, with around 85% seen just once and about 1.9% held by the top ten. This CDR3 spans 14 amino acids. V gave up 6 bases and J gave up 7 bases, with 19 bases separating them. Germline V gives CDR1 MNHNS, CDR2 SASEGT. This sequence was found in a human donor in good health. The sample taken for sequencing was PBMCs. This sequence joins TRBV6-1 and TRBJ2-7; perhaps TRBD1 as D (6 bases). The chain's CDR3 is CASRNPGQSREQYF. CDR3 nucleotide sequence: TGTGCCAGCAGGAATCCGGGACAATCGCGGGAGCAGTACTTC.